Sequencing of this T cell receptor beta chain was carried out in a study of blood T cell repertoires in COVID-19. Study in general: The United States, Italy and Spain were the sources of the acute and convalescent COVID-19 samples. Sample material is recorded as cDNA or gDNA derived from T cells, B-cell-depleted T cells, or PBMCs.

Trimming removed 0 bases at V and 0 bases at J, with 26 bases between. Germline loops: CDR1 LGHDT, CDR2 YNNKEL (reference sequence). This CDR3 spans 22 amino acids. Under the authors' procedure: How many nucleated cells were present was estimated from reference gene primer amplification. TCRdb keeps only in-frame clones here, not all; method: immunoSEQ multiplex PCR. D and trimming come from the DNA, and the V and J calls and clone size come from that table. The data hold some 230,000 clones, with just over 85% observed a single time. This clone was seen only once. The sequenced sample was peripheral blood. This clonotype was obtained from a man aged 30 to 45 who had recovered from COVID-19. The V call is TRBV3-1 (or the pseudogene TRBV3-2), the J call TRBJ2-2; possibly TRBD1 for D (6 bases). The CDR3, as DNA: TGTGCCAGCAGCCAAGATGCGGTAACAGGGCAGCCTGGCCCCCCGAACACCGGGGAGCTGTTTTTT. It yields the protein CASSQDAVTGQPGPPNTGELFF.